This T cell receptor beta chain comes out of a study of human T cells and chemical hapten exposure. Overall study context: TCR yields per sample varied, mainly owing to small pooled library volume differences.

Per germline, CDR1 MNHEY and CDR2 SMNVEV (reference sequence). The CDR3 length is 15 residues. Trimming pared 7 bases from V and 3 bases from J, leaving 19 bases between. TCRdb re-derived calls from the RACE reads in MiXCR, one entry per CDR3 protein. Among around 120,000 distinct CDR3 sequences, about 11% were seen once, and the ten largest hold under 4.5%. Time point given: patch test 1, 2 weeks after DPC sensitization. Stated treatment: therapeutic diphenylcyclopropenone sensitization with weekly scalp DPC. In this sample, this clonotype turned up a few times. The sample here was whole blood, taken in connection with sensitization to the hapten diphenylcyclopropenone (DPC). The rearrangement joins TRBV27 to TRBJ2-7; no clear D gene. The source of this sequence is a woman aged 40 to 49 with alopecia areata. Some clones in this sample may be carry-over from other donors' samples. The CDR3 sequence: CASTLTSVGSYEQYF. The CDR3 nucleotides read TGTGCCAGCACCCTCACCTCGGTAGGAAGCTACGAGCAGTACTTC.